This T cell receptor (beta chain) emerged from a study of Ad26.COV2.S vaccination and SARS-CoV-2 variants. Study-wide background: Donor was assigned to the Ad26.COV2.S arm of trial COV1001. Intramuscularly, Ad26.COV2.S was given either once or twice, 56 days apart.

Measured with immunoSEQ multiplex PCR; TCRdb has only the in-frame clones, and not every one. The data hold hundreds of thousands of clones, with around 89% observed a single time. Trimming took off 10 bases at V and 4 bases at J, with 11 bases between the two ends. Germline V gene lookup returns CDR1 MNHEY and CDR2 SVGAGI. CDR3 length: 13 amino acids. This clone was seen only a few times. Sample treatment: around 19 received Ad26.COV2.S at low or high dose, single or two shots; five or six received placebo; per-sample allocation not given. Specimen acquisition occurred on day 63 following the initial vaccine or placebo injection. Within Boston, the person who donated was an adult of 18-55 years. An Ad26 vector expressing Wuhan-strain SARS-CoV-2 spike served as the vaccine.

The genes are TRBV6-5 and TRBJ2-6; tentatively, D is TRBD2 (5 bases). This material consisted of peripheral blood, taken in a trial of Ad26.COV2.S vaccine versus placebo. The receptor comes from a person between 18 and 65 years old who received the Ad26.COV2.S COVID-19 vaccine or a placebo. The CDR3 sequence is CAISSGGANVLTF. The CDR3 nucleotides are TGTGCCATCTCCTCGGGAGGGGCCAACGTCCTGACTTTC.